A single sample gave rise to the 10 T cell receptor beta chains below, sequenced in a study of glioma-infiltrating T cells. The iRepertoire nested amplicon-rescue multiplex PCR amplified TCR alpha and beta CDR3s from RNA. One entry per CDR3 protein, called by TCRdb with MiXCR from the multiplex PCR reads. The sample includes around 350,000 distinct CDR3 sequences, roughly two fifths of them seen just once. What was sequenced was glioma tissue, nonneoplastic brain tissue, or PBMCs (not recorded which). Receptors were obtained from a human donor with low-grade glioma or glioblastoma, undergoing nonglioma brain surgery, or in good health (not recorded which).

The chain carries TRBV19 and TRBJ2-1; 7 bases match TRBD1. With V trimmed by 3 bases and J by 0 bases, 2 bases remained unmatched. The CDR3 has 15 residues. Germline CDR1 and CDR2: LNHDA and SQIVND (reference sequence). The CDR3 protein is CASSIRDSSYNEQFF. CDR3 DNA: TGTGCCAGTAGTATCCGGGACAGCTCCTACAATGAGCAGTTCTTC.

Note on this clonotype: One base away lies a much larger clone, so this may be a sequencing read error. The chain couples TRBV6-5 to TRBJ1-1, with D possibly matching TRBD1 (6 bases). CDR3 length: 15 residues. Germline CDR1 is MNHEY and CDR2 is SVGAGI. CDR3 loop: CASTFYRDVNTEPFF. The DNA for the CDR3 is TGTGCCAGCACGTTTTACAGGGACGTGAACACTGAACCTTTCTTT.

This clonotype was counted ten times or more. The J gene is TRBJ2-1, the V gene TRBV28; TRBD1 is a possible D gene (5 bases). The V end lost 3 bases, the J end lost 7 bases, and 7 bases lay between the germline ends. Germline lookup yields CDR1 MDHEN and CDR2 SYDVKM. The CDR3 loop spans 12 amino acids. The CDR3 DNA reads TGTGCCAGCAGTTTCAGGGTTAATGAGCAGTTCTTC. Translated: CASSFRVNEQFF.

V usage is TRBV7-2 and J usage is TRBJ2-5; D is unresolved. Trimming shortened V by 5 bases and J by 5 bases, and 15 bases separated the two germline ends. This CDR3 has 14 residues. CDR1 SGHTA and CDR2 FQGNSA come from the germline V gene. The CDR3 here is CASSPMRTSETQYF. The CDR3 nucleotides are TGTGCCAGCAGCCCCATGCGGACCTCGGAGACCCAGTACTTC.

The chain combines TRBV15 with TRBJ1-1; 7 bases align to TRBD1. The CDR3 has 13 amino acids. Per germline, CDR1 LNHNV and CDR2 YYDKDF (reference sequence). After removal of 5 bases from V and 5 bases from J, the junction contained 5 bases not matched to a gene. This CDR3 is CATSRYRGTEAFF. The CDR3, as DNA: TGTGCCACCAGCCGTTACAGGGGTACTGAAGCTTTCTTT.

This clonotype was detected a few times. The chain combines TRBV4-2 with TRBJ2-7; 9 bases match TRBD2. This CDR3 comprises 15 residues. With 4 bases clipped from V and 5 bases from J, the junction kept 9 bases outside the gene matches. Looked up from germline, CDR1 is LGHNA and CDR2 is YNFKEQ. The CDR3 reads CASSPPGLAGDEQYF. CDR3 coding DNA: TGTGCCAGCAGCCCTCCCGGGTTAGCGGGAGACGAGCAGTACTTC.

Worth noting for this clonotype: A single base separates this from a much larger clone, so it may be a read error. V and J are TRBV15 and TRBJ2-5; TRBD2 matches 7 bases. The end of the DNA aligns better with TRBJ2-7, so the J call may be wrong. Germline assignment: CDR1 LNHNV and CDR2 YYDKDF (reference sequence). This CDR3 is built from 16 residues. The CDR3, as DNA: TGTGCCACCTGCAGAGGAGGCGGGAGATATAACTACGAGCAGTACTTC. Translated, it gives CATCRGGGRYNYEQYF.

The chain combines TRBV12-3 or TRBV12-4 with TRBJ2-1; perhaps TRBD2 as D (6 bases). V lost 4 bases and J lost 3, with 10 bases in between. This CDR3 region has 14 residues. The CDR3 protein is CASSSKGLYNEQFF. CDR3 DNA sequence: TGTGCCAGCAGTTCCAAGGGACTCTACAATGAGCAGTTCTTC.

This clonotype was seen many times. For the CDR3, the DNA is TGTGCCAGCACCAGAGCGGGTCTCACAGATACGCAGTATTTT. As protein: CASTRAGLTDTQYF. This sequence joins TRBV6-1 and TRBJ2-3, with a weak D call TRBD2 (6 bases). The germline CDR1 and CDR2 sequences are MNHNS and SASEGT. There are 14 residues in the CDR3. Between the trimmed V and J ends, which lost 7 bases and 2 bases, there was a span of 13 bases.

This clonotype was counted between two and nine times. The chain combines TRBV11-2 with TRBJ1-1; D call uncertain. Germline V gene data show CDR1 as SGHAT and CDR2 as FQNNGV. The V end lost 1 base, the J end lost 4 bases, and 16 bases lay between the germline ends. The CDR3 is made up of 16 amino acids. CDR3 bases: TGTGCCAGCAGCTTAGGTTACAGACACCAGAGCACTGAAGCTTTCTTT. This codes for CASSLGYRHQSTEAFF. Variable domain in full (rest from reference TRBV11-2 and TRBJ1-1): EAGVAQSPRYKIIEKRQSVAFWCNPISGHATLYWYQQILGQGPKLLIQFQNNGVVDDSQLPKDRFSAERLKGVDSTLKIQPAKLEDSAVYLCASSLGYRHQSTEAFFGQGTRLTVV.